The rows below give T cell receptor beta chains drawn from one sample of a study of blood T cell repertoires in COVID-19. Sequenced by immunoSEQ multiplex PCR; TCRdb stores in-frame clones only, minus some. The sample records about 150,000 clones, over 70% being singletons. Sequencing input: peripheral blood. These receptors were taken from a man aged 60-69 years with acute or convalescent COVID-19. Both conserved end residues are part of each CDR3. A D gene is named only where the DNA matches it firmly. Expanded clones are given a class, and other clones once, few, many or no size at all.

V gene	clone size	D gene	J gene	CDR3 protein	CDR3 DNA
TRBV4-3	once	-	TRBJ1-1	CASSPRTATEAFF	TGCGCCAGCAGCCCTAGGACAGCAACTGAAGCTTTCTTT
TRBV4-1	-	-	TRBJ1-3	CASSSDGGGIWARNTIYF	TGCGCCAGCAGCTCGGATGGGGGGGGGATCTGGGCTAGAAACACCATATATTTT
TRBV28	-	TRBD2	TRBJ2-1	CASSPLTSGRIYEQFF	TGTGCCAGCAGTCCCTTGACTAGCGGGAGGATCTATGAGCAGTTCTTC
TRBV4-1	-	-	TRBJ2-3	CASSLHAGTAIPDTQYF	TGCGCCAGCAGCCTCCACGCGGGTACTGCAATCCCAGATACGCAGTATTTT
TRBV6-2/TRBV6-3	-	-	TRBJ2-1	CASSDIGQPQGNEQFF	TGTGCCAGCAGTGACATAGGACAGCCCCAGGGCAATGAGCAGTTCTTC
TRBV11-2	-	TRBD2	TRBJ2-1	CASSLVVVAGPYNEQFF	TGTGCCAGCAGCTTAGTAGTGGTAGCGGGGCCCTACAATGAGCAGTTCTTC
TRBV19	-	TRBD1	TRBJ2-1	CASRSKGTGYNEQFF	TGTGCCAGTAGGAGCAAAGGGACAGGGTACAATGAGCAGTTCTTC
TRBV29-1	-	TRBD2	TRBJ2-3	CSVRTSGLTDTQYF	TGCAGCGTGCGGACTAGCGGTCTCACAGATACGCAGTATTTT
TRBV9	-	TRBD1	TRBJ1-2	CASSFTPGTGEGYTF	TGTGCCAGCAGCTTTACCCCCGGGACAGGGGAAGGCTACACCTTC
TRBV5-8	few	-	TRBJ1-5	CASTPGLKEPQHF	TGTGCCAGCACGCCGGGACTCAAGGAGCCCCAGCATTTT
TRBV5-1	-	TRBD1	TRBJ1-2	CASSFGQGDGYTF	TGCGCCAGCAGCTTCGGACAGGGGGATGGCTACACCTTC
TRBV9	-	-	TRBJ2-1	CASSVAPSDNEQFF	TGTGCCAGCAGCGTAGCGCCTAGCGACAATGAGCAGTTCTTC
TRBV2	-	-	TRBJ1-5	CASSEAGGGRPQHF	TGTGCCAGCAGTGAAGCCGGGGGAGGAAGACCCCAGCATTTT
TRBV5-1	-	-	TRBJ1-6	CASSLDQGFSPLHF	TGCGCCAGCAGCTTGGATCAGGGGTTTTCACCCCTCCACTTT
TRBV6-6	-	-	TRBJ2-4	CASSSRGAANIQYF	TGTGCCAGCAGTTCCCGGGGGGCCGCAAACATTCAGTACTTC
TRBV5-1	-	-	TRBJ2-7	CASSWDPGTQYEQYF	TGCGCCAGCAGCTGGGACCCCGGGACACAGTACGAGCAGTACTTC
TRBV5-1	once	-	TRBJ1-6	CASSLTGNNSPLHF	TGCGCCAGCAGCTTGACAGGGAATAATTCACCCCTCCACTTT
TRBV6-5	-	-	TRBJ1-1	CASRTGGNTEAFF	TGTGCCAGCAGGACCGGGGGGAACACTGAAGCTTTCTTT
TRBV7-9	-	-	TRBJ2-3	CASSSSVRTDTQYF	TGTGCCAGCAGCTCCAGCGTTCGCACAGATACGCAGTATTTT
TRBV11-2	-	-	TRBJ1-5	CASSLGPNQPQHF	TGTGCCAGCAGCCTCGGTCCCAATCAGCCCCAGCATTTT
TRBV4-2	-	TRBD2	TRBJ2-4	CASSQDTLAGVGNIQYF	TGTGCCAGCAGCCAAGATACACTAGCGGGAGTGGGAAACATTCAGTACTTC
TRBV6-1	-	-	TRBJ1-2	CASTEGRRTQYGYTF	TGTGCCAGCACCGAAGGACGGAGGACGCAATATGGCTACACCTTC
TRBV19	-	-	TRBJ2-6	CASTTGYSGANVLTF	TGTGCCAGCACCACAGGATACTCTGGGGCCAACGTCCTGACTTTC
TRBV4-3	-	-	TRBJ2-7	CARSRAQGGGGQYF	TGCGCCCGCAGCCGGGCCCAGGGAGGGGGTGGGCAGTACTTC
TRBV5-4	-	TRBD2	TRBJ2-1	CAISNRLAGDNEQFF	TGTGCCATTTCGAACCGGCTAGCGGGGGACAATGAGCAGTTCTTC
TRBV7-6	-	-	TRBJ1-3	CASSPPSGAYGNTIYF	TGTGCCAGCAGCCCCCCCAGCGGGGCGTACGGAAACACCATATATTTT
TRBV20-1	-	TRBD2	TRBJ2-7	CSASPLPFRQGGSSYEQYF	TGCAGTGCGAGTCCATTACCCTTTCGTCAAGGCGGGAGCTCCTACGAGCAGTACTTC
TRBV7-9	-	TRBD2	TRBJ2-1	CASSPHPRTSGVYNEQFF	TGTGCCAGCAGCCCGCACCCACGGACTAGCGGGGTCTACAATGAGCAGTTCTTC
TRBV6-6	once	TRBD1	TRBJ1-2	CASSGGQYYGYTF	TGTGCCAGCAGTGGGGGACAGTACTATGGCTACACCTTC
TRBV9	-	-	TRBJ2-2	CASSVGSTITGELFF	TGTGCCAGCAGCGTAGGGAGTACCATAACCGGGGAGCTGTTTTTT
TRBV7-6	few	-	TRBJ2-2	CASSLEGGGELFF	TGTGCCAGCAGCTTAGAAGGCGGCGGGGAGCTGTTTTTT
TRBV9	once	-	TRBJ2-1	CASSSGGTTGEQFF	TGTGCCAGCAGCTCTGGGGGGACCACTGGTGAGCAGTTCTTC
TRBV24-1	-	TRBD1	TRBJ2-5	CATSERTGYQETQYF	TGTGCCACCAGTGAACGGACAGGATATCAAGAGACCCAGTACTTC
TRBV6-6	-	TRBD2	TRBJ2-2	CASSQTSGRSNTGELFF	TGTGCCAGCAGTCAGACTAGCGGGAGGTCGAACACCGGGGAGCTGTTTTTT
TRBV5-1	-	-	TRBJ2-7	CASSLSTGPYEQYF	TGCGCCAGCAGCTTGTCCACAGGGCCCTACGAGCAGTACTTC
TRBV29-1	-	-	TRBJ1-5	CSVAFTGGGSGNQPQHF	TGCAGCGTTGCATTTACGGGGGGAGGGTCAGGCAATCAGCCCCAGCATTTT
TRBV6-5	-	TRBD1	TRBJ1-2	CASRGTGVLGYTF	TGTGCCAGCAGGGGGACAGGGGTCCTTGGCTACACCTTC
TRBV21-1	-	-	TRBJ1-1	CASSKGGPSDTEAFF	TGTGCCAGCAGCAAAGGCGGGCCGAGTGACACTGAAGCTTTCTTT
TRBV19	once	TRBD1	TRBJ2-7	CASSRGYEQYF	TGTGCCAGTAGCAGGGGGTACGAGCAGTACTTC
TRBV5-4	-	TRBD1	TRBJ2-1	CASSDRDRALNEQFF	TGTGCCAGCAGCGACCGGGACAGGGCTCTCAATGAGCAGTTCTTC
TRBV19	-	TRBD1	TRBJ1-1	CASSIKNRGPGTEAFF	TGTGCCAGTAGTATAAAAAACAGGGGTCCGGGGACTGAAGCTTTCTTT
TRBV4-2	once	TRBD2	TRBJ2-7	CASSPRAGAYEQYF	TGTGCCAGCAGCCCGCGGGCGGGAGCCTACGAGCAGTACTTC
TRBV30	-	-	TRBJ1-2	CAWSHSGGYTF	TGTGCCTGGAGCCACTCCGGGGGCTACACCTTC
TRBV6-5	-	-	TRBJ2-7	CASRRPQGTYEQYF	TGTGCCAGCAGGCGGCCCCAGGGTACCTACGAGCAGTACTTC
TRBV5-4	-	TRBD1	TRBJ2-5	CASSSVRTGETQYF	TGTGCCAGCAGCTCCGTCCGGACAGGAGAGACCCAGTACTTC
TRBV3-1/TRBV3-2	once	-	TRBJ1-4	CASSQPQGKGLFF	TGTGCCAGCAGCCAACCTCAGGGTAAAGGACTGTTTTTT
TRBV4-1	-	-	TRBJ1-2	CASSQDGAVYGYTF	TGCGCCAGCAGCCAAGATGGAGCAGTCTATGGCTACACCTTC
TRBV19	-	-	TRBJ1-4	CASTPGRATNEKLFF	TGTGCCAGTACCCCCGGGAGGGCAACTAATGAAAAACTGTTTTTT
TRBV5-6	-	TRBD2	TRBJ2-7	CASSLALTGGPYEQYF	TGTGCCAGCAGCTTGGCCCTCACGGGGGGGCCCTACGAGCAGTACTTC
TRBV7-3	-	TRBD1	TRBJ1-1	CASSSGDRGDAFF	TGTGCCAGCAGCTCAGGGGACAGGGGAGACGCTTTCTTT
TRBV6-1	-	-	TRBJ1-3	CASSESRARNGNTIYF	TGTGCCAGCAGTGAAAGCAGGGCTCGAAATGGAAACACCATATATTTT
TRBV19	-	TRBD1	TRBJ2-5	CASSQGATGETQYF	TGTGCCAGTAGTCAGGGGGCTACAGGAGAGACCCAGTACTTC
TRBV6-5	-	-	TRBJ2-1	CASARSRRETNEQFF	TGTGCCAGCGCTCGATCTAGACGGGAGACAAATGAGCAGTTCTTC